This T cell receptor (beta chain) was sequenced in a study of T cell changes during pregnancy in multiple sclerosis. Generated by immunoSEQ multiplex PCR, the TCRdb table keeps only in-frame clones and is missing some. Altogether tens of thousands of clones are present, 90% being singletons, with the ten largest covering 9.5% to 12%. The input for sequencing was CD8+ T cells from peripheral blood mononuclear cells, taken before pregnancy. The sequence was obtained from a female donor with multiple sclerosis, enrolled in a pregnancy study.

CDR3 amino acids: CASSFETGTNEKLFF. In DNA, the CDR3 is TGTGCCAGCAGTTTCGAGACAGGGACTAATGAAAAACTGTTTTTT. The chain carries TRBV27 and TRBJ1-4, with 7 positions matching TRBD1. V gave up 3 bases and J gave up 2 bases; unmatched junction bases: 3. The CDR3 consists of 15 residues. CDR1 and CDR2 (germline): MNHEY, SMNVEV (reference sequence).